A selection of T cell receptor beta chains follows, all from one sample in a study of cytomegalovirus exposure and HLA in healthy donors. Repertoires were generated with immunoSEQ multiplex PCR, while TCRdb's copy carries only in-frame clones and drops some. This sample has tens of thousands of clones, with approximately 80% found just once. Source material: PBMCs. These receptors all stem from a woman aged 18-29 years in good health and CMV-seronegative. Each CDR3 is given with its conserved first and last residue.

V	J	CDR3
TRBV9	TRBJ2-3	CASSRVTDTQYF
TRBV4-2	TRBJ1-1	CASSQGHSEAEAFF
TRBV5-4	TRBJ2-7	CASSLGTSGSYEQYF
TRBV2	TRBJ1-6	CASSVRMENSPLNF
TRBV7-2	TRBJ1-1	CASSLRQMNTEAFF
TRBV4-3	TRBJ1-3	CASSQDLVFRSGNTIYF
TRBV5-1	TRBJ2-3	CASSLGLAGGDTQYF
TRBV7-9	TRBJ2-7	CASSLDRGGFYEQYF
TRBV19	TRBJ2-7	CASSTGLYYEQYF
TRBV6-5	TRBJ1-1	CASRPGQGNTEAFF